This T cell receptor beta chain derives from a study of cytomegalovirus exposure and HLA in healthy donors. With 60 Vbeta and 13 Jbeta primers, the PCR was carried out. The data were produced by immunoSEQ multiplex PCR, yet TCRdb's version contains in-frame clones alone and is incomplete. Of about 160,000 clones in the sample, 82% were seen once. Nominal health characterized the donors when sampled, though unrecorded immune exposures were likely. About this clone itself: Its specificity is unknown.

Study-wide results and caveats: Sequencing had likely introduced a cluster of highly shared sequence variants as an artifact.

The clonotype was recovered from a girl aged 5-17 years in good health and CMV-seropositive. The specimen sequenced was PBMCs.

The CDR3 is CASSEYRQGEVNTEAFF. The CDR3 bases are TGTGCCAGCAGTGAATATCGACAGGGGGAAGTGAACACTGAAGCTTTCTTT. This chain links TRBV25-1 with TRBJ1-1, with 9 positions matching TRBD1. The CDR3 length is 17 residues. CDR1 is MGHDK and CDR2 is SYGVNS in the germline V gene. V lost 0 bases and J lost 0; bases outside the gene matches: 5. The variable domain in full, completed from reference TRBV25-1 and TRBJ1-1, reads EADIYQTPRYLVIGTGKKITLECSQTMGHDKMYWYQQDPGMELHLIHYSYGVNSTEKGDLSSESTVSRIRTEHFPLTLESARPSHTSQYLCASSEYRQGEVNTEAFFGQGTRLTVV.